This TCR beta chain was identified in a study of T cell responses to AZD1222 COVID-19 vaccine. The study's findings and limits: Spike-wide vaccine-associated CD4 TCRs dominated at 160-218 and 743-854. Clonal diversity was possibly underestimated; the donors were predominantly white British and more often female. Close to half of all spike-specific TCRs reportedly target regions of the variants that are unmutated. The study found Spike-specific TCR breadth and depth rose after two AZD1222 doses.

A single count supports this clone. Antigen specificity is unknown. The V and J ends lost 5 bases and 6 bases respectively, with 13 bases between them. The CDR3 runs to 13 residues. Germline V lookup: CDR1 SGHAT, CDR2 FQNNGV. Sequencing used immunoSEQ multiplex PCR; TCRdb keeps in-frame clones, though not all of them. Of about 99,000 clones listed, 75% to 90% are singletons. This clonotype was obtained from an adult in good health. Here the sequenced sample was peripheral blood, taken on day 0 of AZD1222 vaccination. The gene calls are TRBV11-2 and TRBJ1-2; TRBD1 might be the D (5 bases). The CDR3 nucleotides read TGTGCCAGCAGCGCCTATCGGACAAATGGCTACACCTTC. Protein product: CASSAYRTNGYTF.